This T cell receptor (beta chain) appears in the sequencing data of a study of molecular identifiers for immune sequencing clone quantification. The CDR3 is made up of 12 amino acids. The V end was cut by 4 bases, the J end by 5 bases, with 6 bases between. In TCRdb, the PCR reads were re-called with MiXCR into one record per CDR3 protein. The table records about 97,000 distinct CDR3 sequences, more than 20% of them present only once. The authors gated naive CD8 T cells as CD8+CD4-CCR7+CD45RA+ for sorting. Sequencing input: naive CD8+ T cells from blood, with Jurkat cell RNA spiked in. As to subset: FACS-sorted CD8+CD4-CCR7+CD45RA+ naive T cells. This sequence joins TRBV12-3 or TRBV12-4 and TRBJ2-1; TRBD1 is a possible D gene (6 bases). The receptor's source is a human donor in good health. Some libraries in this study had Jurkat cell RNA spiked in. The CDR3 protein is CASSWTDNEQFF. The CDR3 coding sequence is TGTGCCAGCAGTTGGACAGACAATGAGCAGTTCTTC.